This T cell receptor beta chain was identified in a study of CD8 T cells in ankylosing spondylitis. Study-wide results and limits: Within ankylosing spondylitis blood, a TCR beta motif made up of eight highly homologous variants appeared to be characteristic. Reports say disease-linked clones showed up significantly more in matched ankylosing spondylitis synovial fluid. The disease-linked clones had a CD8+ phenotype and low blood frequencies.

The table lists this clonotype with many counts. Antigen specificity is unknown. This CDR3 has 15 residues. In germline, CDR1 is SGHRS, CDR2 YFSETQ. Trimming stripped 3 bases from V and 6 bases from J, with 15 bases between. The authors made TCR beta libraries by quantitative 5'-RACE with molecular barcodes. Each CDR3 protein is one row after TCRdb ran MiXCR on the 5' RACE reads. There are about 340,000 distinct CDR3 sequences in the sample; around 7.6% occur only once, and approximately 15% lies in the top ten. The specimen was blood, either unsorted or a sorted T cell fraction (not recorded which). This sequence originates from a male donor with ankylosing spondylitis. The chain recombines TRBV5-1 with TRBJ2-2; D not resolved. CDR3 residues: CASSWRQSSPGELFF. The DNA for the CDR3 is TGCGCCAGCAGCTGGCGACAAAGCAGTCCCGGGGAGCTGTTTTTT. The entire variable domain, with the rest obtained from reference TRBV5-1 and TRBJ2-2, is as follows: KAGVTQTPRYLIKTRGQQVTLSCSPISGHRSVSWYQQTPGQGLQFLFEYFSETQRNKGNFPGRFSGRQFSNSRSEMNVSTLELGDSALYLCASSWRQSSPGELFFGEGSRLTVL.